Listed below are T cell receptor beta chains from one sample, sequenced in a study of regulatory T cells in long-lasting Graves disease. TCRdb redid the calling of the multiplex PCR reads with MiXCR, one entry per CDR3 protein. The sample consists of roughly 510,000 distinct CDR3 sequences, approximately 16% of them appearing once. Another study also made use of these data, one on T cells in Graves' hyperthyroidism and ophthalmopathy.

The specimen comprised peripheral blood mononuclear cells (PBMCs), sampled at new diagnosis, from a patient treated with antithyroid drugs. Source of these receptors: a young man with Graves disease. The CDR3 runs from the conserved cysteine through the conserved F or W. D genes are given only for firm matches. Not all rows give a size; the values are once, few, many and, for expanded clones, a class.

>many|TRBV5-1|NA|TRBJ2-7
CASSFFGGPEQYF
TGCGCCAGCAGCTTTTTTGGGGGCCCCGAGCAGTACTTC
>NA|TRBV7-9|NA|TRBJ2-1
CASSTQGHYNEQFF
TGTGCCAGCAGCACCCAAGGACATTACAATGAGCAGTTCTTC
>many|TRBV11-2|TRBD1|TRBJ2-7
CASSRVTGPYEQYF
TGTGCCAGCAGCCGCGTGACAGGGCCCTACGAGCAGTACTTC
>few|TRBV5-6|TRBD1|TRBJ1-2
CASSGDRLFYGYTF
TGTGCCAGCAGCGGGGACAGGCTGTTCTATGGCTACACCTTC
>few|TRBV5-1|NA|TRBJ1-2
CASSFGRPAHGYTF
TGCGCCAGCAGCTTTGGTCGTCCTGCCCATGGCTACACCTTC
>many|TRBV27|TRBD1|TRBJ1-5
CASSPWTGKNQPQHF
TGTGCCAGCAGCCCCTGGACAGGGAAAAATCAGCCCCAGCATTTT
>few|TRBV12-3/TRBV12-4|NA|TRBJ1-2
CASRYSDGSGYTF
TGTGCCAGCAGGTATAGTGATGGTTCTGGCTACACCTTC
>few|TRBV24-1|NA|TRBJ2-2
CATREVTGELFF
TGTGCCACCAGAGAGGTCACCGGGGAGCTGTTTTTT
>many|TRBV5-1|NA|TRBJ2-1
CASSLWEGANEQFF
TGCGCCAGCAGCTTGTGGGAGGGGGCCAATGAGCAGTTCTTC
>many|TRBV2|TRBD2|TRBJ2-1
CASRDTRTSGRITLWNEQFF
TGTGCCAGCAGGGACACGAGGACTAGCGGGAGGATCACTTTGTGGAATGAGCAGTTCTTC
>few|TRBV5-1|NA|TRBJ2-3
CAGSLVLSLDTQYF
TGCGCCGGCAGCTTGGTCTTGTCATTAGATACGCAGTATTTT
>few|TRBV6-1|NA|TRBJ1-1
CATAGGGGGTEAFF
TGTGCGACCGCGGGGGGGGGGGGCGGCACTGAAGCTTTCTTT
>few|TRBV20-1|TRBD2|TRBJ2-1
CSARDQGGGSEQFF
TGCAGTGCTAGAGATCAGGGTGGCGGGAGTGAGCAGTTCTTC
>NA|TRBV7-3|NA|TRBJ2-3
CASSSGTLEATQYF
TGTGCCAGCAGCTCTGGGACCCTGGAAGCGACGCAGTATTTT
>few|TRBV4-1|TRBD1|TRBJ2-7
CASSQAWTGEYEQYF
TGCGCCAGCAGCCAAGCTTGGACAGGGGAGTACGAGCAGTACTTC
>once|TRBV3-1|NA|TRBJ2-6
CASSQEGGPRTSLSGANVLTF
TGTGCCAGCAGCCAAGAGGGGGGGCCCCGGACTTCCTTATCAGGGGCCAACGTCCTGACTTTC
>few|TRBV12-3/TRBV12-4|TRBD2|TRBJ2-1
CASSPSGEQFF
TGTGCCAGCAGCCCTAGCGGCGAGCAGTTCTTC
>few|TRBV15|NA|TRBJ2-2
CATSREFTGELFF
TGTGCCACCAGCAGGGAGTTCACCGGGGAGCTGTTTTTT
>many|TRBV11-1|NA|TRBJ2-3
CASSPDHSRNTQYF
TGTGCCAGCAGCCCGGACCATTCTAGGAATACGCAGTATTTT
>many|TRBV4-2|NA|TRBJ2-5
CASSQGVAQETQYF
TGTGCCAGCAGCCAGGGGGTAGCCCAAGAGACCCAGTACTTC
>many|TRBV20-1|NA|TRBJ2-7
CSARPLEDHEQYF
TGCAGTGCTAGGCCACTAGAAGACCACGAGCAGTACTTC
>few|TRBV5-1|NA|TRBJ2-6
CASSHDYSGANVLTF
TGCGCCAGCAGTCATGATTACTCTGGGGCCAACGTCCTGACTTTC
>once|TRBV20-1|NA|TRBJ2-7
CSASRWEERYEQYF
TGCAGTGCTAGTCGGTGGGAGGAGCGGTACGAGCAGTACTTC
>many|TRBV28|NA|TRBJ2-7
CASSLQRATKNYEQYF
TGTGCCAGCAGTTTACAACGGGCCACTAAAAACTACGAGCAGTACTTC
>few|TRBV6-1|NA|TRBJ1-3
CASEGAGNTIYF
TGTGCCAGCGAGGGAGCTGGAAACACCATATATTTT
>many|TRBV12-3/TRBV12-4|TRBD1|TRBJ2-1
CASSPKGQAPTMIEQFF
TGTGCCAGCAGTCCAAAAGGACAGGCGCCAACAATGATTGAGCAGTTCTTC
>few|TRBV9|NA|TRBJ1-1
CASSVAASMNTEAFF
TGTGCCAGCAGCGTAGCAGCGTCCATGAACACTGAAGCTTTCTTT
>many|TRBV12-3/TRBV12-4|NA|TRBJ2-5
CASSLGWETQYF
TGTGCCAGCAGTTTAGGATGGGAGACCCAGTACTTC
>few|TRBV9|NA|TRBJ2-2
CASSPPSINTGELFF
TGTGCCAGCAGCCCCCCTTCTATCAACACCGGGGAGCTGTTTTTT
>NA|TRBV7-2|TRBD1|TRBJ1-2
CASSLLTGGGFGYTF
TGTGCCAGCAGCCTCTTAACAGGGGGAGGGTTTGGCTACACCTTC
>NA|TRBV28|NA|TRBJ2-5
CASTTTASAETQYF
TGTGCCAGCACGACAACGGCTAGCGCTGAGACCCAGTACTTC
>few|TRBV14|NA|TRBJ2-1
CASSQEVGRGDEQFF
TGTGCCAGCAGCCAAGAGGTCGGGAGAGGGGATGAGCAGTTCTTC
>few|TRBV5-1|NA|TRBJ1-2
CASSLHLEAGGYTF
TGCGCCAGCAGCTTGCATCTGGAAGCAGGAGGCTACACCTTC
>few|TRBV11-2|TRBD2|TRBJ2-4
CASSPAGGATLYF
TGTGCCAGCAGCCCGGCGGGGGGGGCAACTTTGTACTTC
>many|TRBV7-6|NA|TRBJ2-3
CASRRDSFSTDTQYF
TGTGCCAGCAGACGGGACTCTTTTAGCACAGATACGCAGTATTTT
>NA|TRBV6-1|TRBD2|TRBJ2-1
CASGTSGSHEQFF
TGTGCCAGTGGGACTAGCGGGAGCCATGAGCAGTTCTTC
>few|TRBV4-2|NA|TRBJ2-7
CASSQGSLASDATYEQYF
TGTGCCAGCAGCCAAGGATCTTTGGCTAGCGACGCTACCTACGAGCAGTACTTC
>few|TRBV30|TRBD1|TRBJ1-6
CAWSTRDRGYNSPLHF
TGTGCCTGGAGCACCCGGGACAGGGGGTATAATTCACCCCTCCACTTT
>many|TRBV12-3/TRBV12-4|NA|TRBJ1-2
CASSPRGLRGYGYTF
TGTGCCAGCAGCCCCAGGGGACTTAGAGGCTATGGCTACACCTTC